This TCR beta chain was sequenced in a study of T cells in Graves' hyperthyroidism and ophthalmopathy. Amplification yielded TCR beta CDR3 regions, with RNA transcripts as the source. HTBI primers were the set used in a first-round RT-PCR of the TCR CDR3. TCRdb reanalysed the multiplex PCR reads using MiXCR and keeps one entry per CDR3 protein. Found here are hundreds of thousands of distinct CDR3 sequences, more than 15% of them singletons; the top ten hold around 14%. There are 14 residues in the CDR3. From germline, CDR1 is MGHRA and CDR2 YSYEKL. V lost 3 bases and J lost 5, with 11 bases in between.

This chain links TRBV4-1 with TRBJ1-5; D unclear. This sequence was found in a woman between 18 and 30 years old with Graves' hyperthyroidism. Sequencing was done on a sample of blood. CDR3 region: CASSHHDTDQPQHF. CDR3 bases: TGCGCCAGCAGCCACCACGATACGGATCAGCCCCAGCATTTT.